The rows below give T cell receptor beta chains drawn from one sample of a study of blood T cell repertoires in COVID-19. The assay was immunoSEQ multiplex PCR, and TCRdb's table has in-frame clones only and misses some. The data show about 44,000 clones, roughly 92% seen once. The sample was peripheral blood. All receptors derive from a man aged 45-60 years with COVID-19, enrolled during active disease. The CDR3 runs from the conserved cysteine through the conserved F or W. D genes are given only for firm matches. Size values are once, few and many counts, or a class for expanded clones, and some rows have none.

abundance: -; j_gene: TRBJ2-3; d_gene: TRBD1; v_gene: TRBV29-1; CDR3nt: TGCAGCGTTGGGAATCGACAGGGGGCCACAGATACGCAGTATTTT; CDR3aa: CSVGNRQGATDTQYF
abundance: -; j_gene: TRBJ2-1; d_gene: TRBD1; v_gene: TRBV4-3; CDR3nt: TGCGCCAGCAGCCCAGGGACAGAAAGCTCCTACAATGAGCAGTTCTTC; CDR3aa: CASSPGTESSYNEQFF
abundance: few; j_gene: TRBJ2-1; d_gene: TRBD2; v_gene: TRBV19; CDR3nt: TGTGCCAGTAGTATAGTAGGGACTAGAGACAATGAGCAGTTCTTC; CDR3aa: CASSIVGTRDNEQFF
abundance: -; j_gene: TRBJ2-7; d_gene: TRBD2; v_gene: TRBV5-1; CDR3nt: TGCGCCAGCAGCCGTGGGGGGCTAGCGGGGACGGAAGAGCAGTACTTC; CDR3aa: CASSRGGLAGTEEQYF
abundance: -; j_gene: TRBJ1-5; d_gene: -; v_gene: TRBV6-5; CDR3nt: TGTGCCAGCGAAGACAGTAGAAATCAGCCCCAGCATTTT; CDR3aa: CASEDSRNQPQHF
abundance: -; j_gene: TRBJ1-5; d_gene: -; v_gene: TRBV2; CDR3nt: TGTGCCAGCAGTCAGGGAAATCAGCCCCAGCATTTT; CDR3aa: CASSQGNQPQHF
abundance: once; j_gene: TRBJ2-7; d_gene: -; v_gene: TRBV2; CDR3nt: TGTGCCAGCAGTGTCCTACAGACCTACGAGCAGTACTTC; CDR3aa: CASSVLQTYEQYF
abundance: -; j_gene: TRBJ2-7; d_gene: -; v_gene: TRBV11-2; CDR3nt: TGTGCCAGCAGCCGAGTGATCTCCTACGAGCAGTACTTC; CDR3aa: CASSRVISYEQYF
abundance: -; j_gene: TRBJ2-3; d_gene: -; v_gene: TRBV7-9; CDR3nt: TGTGCCAGCAGCCCGTCGGGGAGCACAGATACGCAGTATTTT; CDR3aa: CASSPSGSTDTQYF
abundance: -; j_gene: TRBJ2-5; d_gene: -; v_gene: TRBV11-1; CDR3nt: TGTGCCAGCAGCTTAGCTGAGTACCAAGAGACCCAGTACTTC; CDR3aa: CASSLAEYQETQYF
abundance: -; j_gene: TRBJ2-2; d_gene: -; v_gene: TRBV7-9; CDR3nt: TGTGCCAGCGTCCGGAGCGGGGAGCTGTTTTTT; CDR3aa: CASVRSGELFF
abundance: -; j_gene: TRBJ1-5; d_gene: -; v_gene: TRBV4-2; CDR3nt: TGTGCCAGCAGCCAAGAATGGCGGGGGGGGAATCAGCCCCAGCATTTT; CDR3aa: CASSQEWRGGNQPQHF
abundance: -; j_gene: TRBJ1-5; d_gene: TRBD1; v_gene: TRBV28; CDR3nt: TGTGCCAGCAGTTTGGGGGGGACAGGGGTTGCTTCTGGCAATCAGCCCCAGCATTTT; CDR3aa: CASSLGGTGVASGNQPQHF
abundance: -; j_gene: TRBJ2-7; d_gene: TRBD1; v_gene: TRBV9; CDR3nt: TGTGCCAGCAGCGTACTAGGGGACAGCTACGAGCAGTACTTC; CDR3aa: CASSVLGDSYEQYF
abundance: -; j_gene: TRBJ1-2; d_gene: -; v_gene: TRBV19; CDR3nt: TGTGCCAGTAGAGAGGGAACACCCGCTAACTATGGCTACACCTTC; CDR3aa: CASREGTPANYGYTF
abundance: -; j_gene: TRBJ2-1; d_gene: -; v_gene: TRBV2; CDR3nt: TGTGCCAGCACCGAAGTGGAGCTAGGTGAGCAGTTCTTC; CDR3aa: CASTEVELGEQFF
abundance: -; j_gene: TRBJ2-3; d_gene: -; v_gene: TRBV29-1; CDR3nt: TGCAGCGTTGAGTCAGGGAGCACAGATACGCAGTATTTT; CDR3aa: CSVESGSTDTQYF
abundance: -; j_gene: TRBJ2-3; d_gene: TRBD2; v_gene: TRBV18; CDR3nt: TGTGCCAGCTCACAACTAGCGCTAGGCGCAGATACGCAGTATTTT; CDR3aa: CASSQLALGADTQYF
abundance: -; j_gene: TRBJ2-7; d_gene: -; v_gene: TRBV11-2; CDR3nt: TGTGCCAGCATCGATTACGGGAGCTCCTACGAGCAGTACTTC; CDR3aa: CASIDYGSSYEQYF
abundance: -; j_gene: TRBJ2-1; d_gene: TRBD2; v_gene: TRBV4-1; CDR3nt: TGCGCCAGCACTCTCCGGGAGGCGGGAGGGTATAGGAATGAGCAGTTCTTC; CDR3aa: CASTLREAGGYRNEQFF
abundance: -; j_gene: TRBJ2-4; d_gene: TRBD1; v_gene: TRBV11-2; CDR3nt: TGTGCCAGCAACTACCGACAGGGGACAAACATTCAGTACTTC; CDR3aa: CASNYRQGTNIQYF
abundance: -; j_gene: TRBJ1-4; d_gene: -; v_gene: TRBV5-1; CDR3nt: TGCGCCAGCAGCTTGGGACGACAGAGCGATGCAACTAATGAAAAACTGTTTTTT; CDR3aa: CASSLGRQSDATNEKLFF
abundance: -; j_gene: TRBJ2-1; d_gene: -; v_gene: TRBV5-1; CDR3nt: TGCGCCAGCAGCGGCGGGGAGACCTACAATGAGCAGTTCTTC; CDR3aa: CASSGGETYNEQFF
abundance: -; j_gene: TRBJ2-7; d_gene: TRBD1; v_gene: TRBV3-1/TRBV3-2; CDR3nt: TGTGCCAGCAGCCAGGGACAGGGGCCCTACGAGCAGTACTTC; CDR3aa: CASSQGQGPYEQYF
abundance: -; j_gene: TRBJ2-7; d_gene: -; v_gene: TRBV12-5; CDR3nt: TGTGCTAGTGGCCACGGGGAGACCTACGAGCAGTACTTC; CDR3aa: CASGHGETYEQYF
abundance: once; j_gene: TRBJ1-5; d_gene: -; v_gene: TRBV19; CDR3nt: TGTGCCAGTAGTATAGACCCGGATCAGCCCCAGCATTTT; CDR3aa: CASSIDPDQPQHF
abundance: -; j_gene: TRBJ2-4; d_gene: -; v_gene: TRBV11-1; CDR3nt: TGTGCCAGCAGCTTATCCCCTCCAAACATTCAGTACTTC; CDR3aa: CASSLSPPNIQYF
abundance: -; j_gene: TRBJ2-7; d_gene: -; v_gene: TRBV5-6; CDR3nt: TGTGCCAGCAGCTTGGGGGGACTTTACGAGCAGTACTTC; CDR3aa: CASSLGGLYEQYF
abundance: -; j_gene: TRBJ2-1; d_gene: TRBD2; v_gene: TRBV7-6; CDR3nt: TGTGCCAGCAGTAACAATTTGGCCACTAGCGGCTCCTACAATGAGCAGTTCTTC; CDR3aa: CASSNNLATSGSYNEQFF
abundance: -; j_gene: TRBJ2-3; d_gene: -; v_gene: TRBV5-1; CDR3nt: TGCGCCAGCAGCTTCCAGGGGAAAGGCACAGATACGCAGTATTTT; CDR3aa: CASSFQGKGTDTQYF
abundance: -; j_gene: TRBJ2-1; d_gene: -; v_gene: TRBV11-1; CDR3nt: TGTGCCAGCAGCGCCCGGTCTTCCTACAATGAGCAGTTCTTC; CDR3aa: CASSARSSYNEQFF
abundance: -; j_gene: TRBJ2-1; d_gene: TRBD2; v_gene: TRBV5-4; CDR3nt: TGTGCCAGCAGCGCGGGACTAGCGGGAGTTAATGAGCAGTTCTTC; CDR3aa: CASSAGLAGVNEQFF
abundance: -; j_gene: TRBJ2-5; d_gene: TRBD1; v_gene: TRBV5-1; CDR3nt: TGCGCCAGCAGCATCAGGACAGGGGGGAGCGAGACCCAGTACTTC; CDR3aa: CASSIRTGGSETQYF
abundance: -; j_gene: TRBJ1-5; d_gene: TRBD1; v_gene: TRBV27; CDR3nt: TGTGCCAGCAGTAAGGACAGGGCAGAACAGCCCCAGCATTTT; CDR3aa: CASSKDRAEQPQHF
abundance: -; j_gene: TRBJ2-7; d_gene: TRBD2; v_gene: TRBV18; CDR3nt: TGTGCCAGCTCACCGAACGGGGTGATGGCGGGAGGCTACGAGCAGTACTTC; CDR3aa: CASSPNGVMAGGYEQYF
abundance: once; j_gene: TRBJ1-6; d_gene: -; v_gene: TRBV30; CDR3nt: TGTGCCTGGAGTGTACTGGAGGATTCACCCCTCCACTTT; CDR3aa: CAWSVLEDSPLHF
abundance: few; j_gene: TRBJ2-1; d_gene: TRBD2; v_gene: TRBV5-1; CDR3nt: TGCGCCAGCAGCAGTCTAGCGGGCGCGTTGAATGAGCAGTTCTTC; CDR3aa: CASSSLAGALNEQFF
abundance: -; j_gene: TRBJ2-7; d_gene: -; v_gene: TRBV19; CDR3nt: TGTGCCAGTAGTATGGCTTGGAGCAGCCGTTACGAGCAGTACTTC; CDR3aa: CASSMAWSSRYEQYF
abundance: -; j_gene: TRBJ2-1; d_gene: -; v_gene: TRBV4-1; CDR3nt: TGCGCCAGCAGCCCCAAGCTAGCGAGGTCCTACAATGAGCAGTTCTTC; CDR3aa: CASSPKLARSYNEQFF
abundance: -; j_gene: TRBJ2-7; d_gene: -; v_gene: TRBV27; CDR3nt: TGTGCCAGCAGTCCCCTGTGGACACTTAACTACGAGCAGTACTTC; CDR3aa: CASSPLWTLNYEQYF
abundance: -; j_gene: TRBJ2-1; d_gene: -; v_gene: TRBV12-3/TRBV12-4; CDR3nt: TGTGCCAGCAGCGGGACTGCCAGGCAGTTCTTC; CDR3aa: CASSGTARQFF